The next 14 T cell receptor beta chains were all read from a single sample in a study of cytomegalovirus exposure and HLA in healthy donors. A multiplex PCR was run with 60 Vbeta primers and 13 Jbeta primers. Sequencing used immunoSEQ multiplex PCR; TCRdb keeps in-frame clones, though not all of them. This repertoire includes about 72,000 clones. What was sequenced was PBMCs. The receptors derive from a woman aged 40 to 50 in good health and CMV-seropositive.

Remarks on this clone: At one of its ends the junction is not consistent with the germline gene, which may arise from a read error. The chain joins TRBV7-7 to TRBJ2-7; 9 positions agree with TRBD1. Germline CDR1 reads SSHAT; CDR2 reads FNYEAQ (reference sequence). The CDR3 has 15 amino acids. The CDR3 loop is CASSPGTGKAYEQYF. The CDR3 DNA sequence: TGTGCTAGCAGCCCGGGGACAGGGAAGGCCTACGAGCAGTACTTC.

This sequence joins TRBV10-3 and TRBJ1-1, with D possibly being TRBD1 (5 bases). V was shortened by 0 bases and J by 9 bases, with 14 bases between the two germline ends. The CDR3 is made up of 14 amino acids. The germline CDR1 and CDR2 sequences are ENHRY and SYGVKD. In nucleotides, the CDR3 is TGTGCCATCAGTGAGTCTCTGGACACTGGAAAAGCTTTCTTT. Translated, it gives CAISESLDTGKAFF.

The CDR3 here is CATSRPPGLAGAPTYEQYF. CDR3 in DNA: TGTGCCACCAGCAGACCACCGGGACTAGCGGGAGCCCCTACCTACGAGCAGTACTTC. This chain connects TRBV15 to TRBJ2-7; the match to TRBD2 covers 14 bases. V trimming: 2 bases; J trimming: 2 bases; junction bases outside the gene matches: 11. The germline gives CDR1 LNHNV, CDR2 YYDKDF (reference sequence). The CDR3 sequence is 19 residues long.

The chain couples TRBV5-1 to TRBJ2-7; 12 bases are a match to TRBD1. The CDR3 runs to 16 residues. V shed 4 bases and J 5 bases; nucleotides not matched to a gene: 10. Germline-derived CDR1 and CDR2 are SGHRS and YFSETQ. CDR3 bases: TGCGCCAGCAGCCTGTGGGGACAGGGGGCTTCCCACGAGCAGTACTTC. Its translation is CASSLWGQGASHEQYF.

V and J are TRBV5-1 and TRBJ2-2; D possibly corresponds to TRBD2 (5 bases). CDR1 and CDR2 (germline): SGHRS, YFSETQ. V was cut by 6 bases and J by 3 bases, with 15 bases left in between. There are 15 residues in the CDR3. This CDR3 reads CASTVTIGDTGELFF. CDR3 coding DNA: TGCGCCAGCACCGTAACAATCGGGGACACCGGGGAGCTGTTTTTT.

The chain has TRBV7-3 and TRBJ2-6; D ambiguous. V lost 3 bases to trimming and J lost 12 bases, with 18 bases between them. The CDR3 is 15 amino acids. Germline CDR1 and CDR2: SGHTA and FQGTGA. CDR3 in DNA: TGTGCCAGCAGCTTTGAAAGAGCCCTCCATAGCGTCCTGACTTTC. Amino acids: CASSFERALHSVLTF.

The V gene is TRBV9, the J gene TRBJ2-1; 14 nucleotides line up with TRBD2. Germline CDR1 is SGDLS and CDR2 is YYNGEE. The CDR3 is 15 amino acids. Unmatched junction bases numbered 2, after V lost 3 bases and J lost 6 bases. The CDR3: CASSATSGRANEQFF. CDR3 in DNA: TGTGCCAGCAGCGCGACTAGCGGGAGGGCCAATGAGCAGTTCTTC.

The chain has TRBV5-1 and TRBJ2-6, with 7 bases identical to TRBD1. CDR1 SGHRS and CDR2 YFSETQ come from the germline V gene. CDR3 length equals 16 residues. The ends lost 4 bases at V and 0 bases at J; junction bases unmatched: 4. The CDR3: CASSSNRGSGANVLTF. The CDR3 nucleotides read TGCGCCAGCAGCAGTAACAGGGGCTCTGGGGCCAACGTCCTGACTTTC.

The chain uses TRBV29-1 and TRBJ1-1; tentatively, D is TRBD1 (6 bases). The CDR3 is 14 amino acids. Germline CDR1 SQVTM, CDR2 ANQGSEA. V was pared by 0 bases and J by 4 bases, with 12 bases between. The chain's CDR3 is CSVEEEGGGTEAFF. The CDR3 nucleotides are TGCAGCGTTGAAGAAGAGGGAGGGGGCACTGAAGCTTTCTTT.

The gene calls are TRBV2 and TRBJ1-2; the D gene is possibly TRBD1 (5 bases). The CDR3 extends over 16 amino acids. The germline V gene has CDR1 SNHLY and CDR2 FYNNEI. Trimming removed 11 bases from V and 2 bases from J, with 24 bases in between. CDR3 sequence reads: CAGPPTMYDRNYGYTF. CDR3 DNA: TGTGCCGGCCCCCCAACGATGTATGACAGAAACTATGGCTACACCTTC.

This chain uses TRBV5-6 with TRBJ2-7, with TRBD1 as a possible D gene (7 bases). The V gene lost 6 bases and the J gene lost 1 base, with 14 bases spanning the gap. The CDR3 spans 14 residues. The germline gives CDR1 SGHDT, CDR2 YYEEEE. The CDR3 nucleotides are TGTGCCAGCACCCTGGCAGGGGGGTCCTACGAGCAGTACTTC. Translated, it gives CASTLAGGSYEQYF.

This chain links TRBV27 with TRBJ2-1; 9 bases match TRBD2. Germline CDR1 MNHEY, CDR2 SMNVEV (reference sequence). This CDR3 comprises 15 residues. Unmatched junction bases numbered 1, after V lost 3 bases and J lost 1 base. The CDR3 nucleotides are TGTGCCAGCAGTTTTAGCGGGAGTTCCTACAATGAGCAGTTCTTC. Encoded protein: CASSFSGSSYNEQFF.

The gene calls are TRBV28 and TRBJ1-1; D is undetermined. There are 12 residues in the CDR3. The V gene lost 2 bases and the J gene lost 5 bases, with 6 bases spanning the gap. CDR1 and CDR2 from the germline V gene are MDHEN and SYDVKM. CDR3 nucleotides: TGTGCCAGCAGTTTACCGGGGACTGAAGCTTTCTTT. Encoded protein: CASSLPGTEAFF.

The chain couples TRBV5-1 to TRBJ1-5; possible D gene TRBD1, 6 bases. Germline lookup yields CDR1 SGHRS and CDR2 YFSETQ. Trimming removed 4 bases from V and 2 bases from J, with 13 bases in between. The CDR3 is 15 amino acids. In DNA, the CDR3 is TGCGCCAGCAGCCCGGGGCCAGGGGGCAATCAGCCCCAGCATTTT. Translation gives CASSPGPGGNQPQHF. Supplemented by reference TRBV5-1 and TRBJ1-5, the full variable domain reads KAGVTQTPRYLIKTRGQQVTLSCSPISGHRSVSWYQQTPGQGLQFLFEYFSETQRNKGNFPGRFSGRQFSNSRSEMNVSTLELGDSALYLCASSPGPGGNQPQHFGDGTRLSIL.